The 18 T cell receptor beta chains reported below all come from one sample, sequenced in a study of breast tumors, draining lymph nodes, adjacent tissues. TCRdb called the multiplex PCR reads again in MiXCR, with one record for every CDR3 protein. Of about 80,000 distinct CDR3 sequences listed, roughly a fifth were seen once; the top ten hold about 2.4%. Samples came from axillary lymph nodes draining the breast cancer. Sequencing was performed on axillary lymph node tissue. The source is a female donor with breast cancer. Some clones in this sample may be carry-over from other donors' samples.

The V call is TRBV30, the J call TRBJ2-3; D remains ambiguous. CDR3 length: 12 amino acids. CDR1 is GTSNPN, CDR2 SVGIG, per germline (reference sequence). Trimming cost V 5 bases and J 0 bases, with 6 bases left between them. CDR3: CAWGQSTDTQYF. As DNA, the CDR3 is TGTGCCTGGGGGCAAAGCACAGATACGCAGTATTTT. The variable domain in full, completed from reference TRBV30 and TRBJ2-3, reads SQTIHQWPATLVQPVGSPLSLECTVEGTSNPNLYWYRQAAGRGLQLLFYSVGIGQISSEVPQNLSASRPQDRQFILSSKKLLLSDSGFYLCAWGQSTDTQYFGPGTRLTVL.

This clonotype was observed many times. The CDR3 coding sequence is TGTGCCAGCAGCTTTGTCACAGGGGTGGGTTCACCCCTCCACTTT. This encodes CASSFVTGVGSPLHF. This chain uses TRBV7-2 with TRBJ1-6; 7 nucleotides align to TRBD1. Germline trimming cut 3 bases from V and 9 bases from J; bases unmatched to any gene: 8. The germline V gene encodes CDR1 SGHTA and CDR2 FQGNSA. The CDR3 runs to 15 residues.

This clonotype was recorded many times. The chain employs TRBV20-1 and TRBJ2-5, with 11 bases that match TRBD2. Germline CDR1 DFQATT, CDR2 SNEGSKA (reference sequence). J lost 3 bases, V lost 3 bases, and 0 bases had no gene match. The CDR3 loop spans 13 amino acids. For the CDR3, the DNA is TGCAGTGCTAGGGGACTAGCGGAAGAGACCCAGTACTTC. Protein sequence: CSARGLAEETQYF.

On this clonotype: No conserved phenylalanine or tryptophan is present at the end of the CDR3, so a read error is the likely explanation. The rearrangement links TRBV25-1 to TRBJ2-3; 10 positions match TRBD2. The junction had 18 bases not matched to a gene; V was cut back by 1 base and J by 5 bases. In germline, CDR1 is MGHDK, CDR2 SYGVNS. The CDR3 is made up of 20 amino acids. In DNA form, the CDR3 reads TGTGCCAGCAGTGAATTGCCCAAAAGCGGGAGGGCCAAAACGGGAGATACGCAGTATTTA. This translates into CASSELPKSGRAKTGDTQYL.

This clonotype was counted at least ten times. The rearrangement uses TRBV12-3 or TRBV12-4 and TRBJ2-1, with D unresolved. With 3 bases removed from V and 5 bases from J, the gap between germline ends came to 14 bases. The CDR3 loop spans 15 amino acids. Here the CDR3 DNA reads TGTGCCAGCAGTTTGGGTGGACCTGCTAACAATGAGCAGTTCTTC. It yields the protein CASSLGGPANNEQFF.

V usage is TRBV27 and J usage is TRBJ2-3; TRBD1 might be the D (6 bases). The CDR3 is 15 amino acids. Trimming took off 0 bases at V and 2 bases at J, with 9 bases between the two ends. CDR1 and CDR2 (germline): MNHEY, SMNVEV (reference sequence). Here the CDR3 DNA reads TGTGCCAGCAGTTTATCGGGGGCCTTCACAGATACGCAGTATTTT. This gives the protein CASSLSGAFTDTQYF.

This clonotype has a count of ten or more. The J gene is TRBJ1-4, the V gene TRBV7-2, with D uncertain. Germline V lookup: CDR1 SGHTA, CDR2 FQGNSA. V lost 4 bases and J lost 3, with 6 bases in between. The CDR3 contains 13 residues. The CDR3 DNA follows: TGTGCCAGCAGCTCGCGAGCTAATGAAAAACTGTTTTTT. This translates into CASSSRANEKLFF.

Concerning this clonotype: A much larger clone differs from this one at a single base, so this may be a read error. This CDR3 fails to terminate in the conserved phenylalanine or tryptophan, so it likely reflects a read error. The J gene is TRBJ2-3, the V gene TRBV27, with TRBD1 identical over 8 bases. The germline gives CDR1 MNHEY, CDR2 SMNVEV (reference sequence). CDR3 length: 12 amino acids. The junction had 4 bases not matched to a gene; V was cut back by 10 bases and J by 4 bases. The chain's CDR3 is CATRQGSDTQYV. CDR3 coding DNA: TGTGCCACCCGACAGGGGTCAGATACGCAGTATGTT.

Ten or more counts support this clonotype. This chain links TRBV6-4 with TRBJ2-4; TRBD2 matches at 8 bases. The CDR3 is 14 amino acids. The germline gives CDR1 MRHNA, CDR2 SNTAGT. With V trimmed by 10 bases and J by 1 base, 6 bases remained unmatched. Here the CDR3 reads CATGGGRAKNIQYF. DNA of the CDR3: TGTGCCACGGGGGGCGGGAGGGCCAAAAACATTCAGTACTTC.

The rearrangement uses TRBV27 and TRBJ1-3, with D tentatively TRBD1 (5 bases). In germline, CDR1 is MNHEY, CDR2 SMNVEV (reference sequence). The length of the CDR3 is 14 residues. The V end was cut by 0 bases, the J end by 4 bases, with 7 bases between. In nucleotides, the CDR3 is TGTGCCAGCAGTTTATCAGGGGCCGGAAACACCATATATTTT. Protein product: CASSLSGAGNTIYF.

This clonotype came up many times. The genes are TRBV6-5 and TRBJ1-2, with a possible D match to TRBD1 (5 bases). Germline CDR1 MNHEY, CDR2 SVGAGI. CDR3 size: 14 residues. V shed 8 bases and J shed 5 bases, with 18 bases lying between them. For the CDR3, the DNA is TGTGCCAGCGGAGAAAGACAGCTATCGTATGGCTACACCTTC. Its translation: CASGERQLSYGYTF.

Regarding this clonotype: It is likely a read error, because the conserved phenylalanine at the end of the CDR3 is missing. V and J are TRBV9 and TRBJ2-2; TRBD2 might be the D (6 bases). The germline V and J ends were trimmed by 0 bases and 5 bases, with 17 bases remaining between them. This CDR3 contains 17 residues. Germline lookup yields CDR1 SGDLS and CDR2 YYNGEE. The CDR3 DNA follows: TGTGCCAGCAGCGTAGGCGGGGAACGACGAAGGACCGGGGAGCTGTTTCTT. It codes for CASSVGGERRRTGELFL.

In the case of this clonotype: Given a much more abundant clone one base away, this may be a read error. The chain recombines TRBV6-1 with TRBJ2-3; either TRBD1 or TRBD2 may supply D (5 bases each). V was clipped by 2 bases and J by 8 bases, with 14 bases between them. Looked up from germline, CDR1 is MNHNS and CDR2 is SASEGT. This CDR3 is built from 14 residues. CDR3 DNA sequence: TGTGCCAGCAGTGAAAGGACATTTGGGGGTACGCAGTATTTT. As protein: CASSERTFGGTQYF.

Many counts were recorded for this clonotype. The chain couples TRBV5-1 to TRBJ2-3; 8 bases are a match to TRBD1. J was trimmed by 2 bases and V by 0 bases; bases with no gene match: 8. CDR1 and CDR2 (germline): SGHRS, YFSETQ. The CDR3 is 17 amino acids. CDR3 nucleotide sequence: TGCGCCAGCAGCTTGGCCTTACAGACAGGGGCCACAGATACGCAGTATTTT. Protein sequence: CASSLALQTGATDTQYF. Based on the CDR3 plus reference TRBV5-1 and TRBJ2-3, the full variable domain is KAGVTQTPRYLIKTRGQQVTLSCSPISGHRSVSWYQQTPGQGLQFLFEYFSETQRNKGNFPGRFSGRQFSNSRSEMNVSTLELGDSALYLCASSLALQTGATDTQYFGPGTRLTVL.

The sample holds a few counts of this clonotype. The rearrangement links TRBV9 to TRBJ2-4; no firm D call. Germline assignment: CDR1 SGDLS and CDR2 YYNGEE. The CDR3 covers 15 residues. V shed 4 bases and J shed 9 bases, with 20 bases lying between them. The CDR3 DNA reads as TGTGCCAGCAGCCCTCGGAGTAATACCAACCCCATTCAGTACTTC. Its translation is CASSPRSNTNPIQYF.

This clonotype was seen ten or more times. V gene TRBV6-5 combines with J gene TRBJ1-2; D remains ambiguous. The V gene's germline CDR1 is MNHEY and CDR2 SVGAGI. This CDR3 has 14 amino acids. The V gene lost 0 bases and the J gene lost 2 bases, with 7 bases spanning the gap. CDR3: CASSYSYVNYGYTF. DNA for the CDR3: TGTGCCAGCAGTTACTCCTACGTCAACTATGGCTACACCTTC.

This clonotype came up many times. The rearrangement joins TRBV10-3 to TRBJ2-3; no reliable D call. V gave up 3 bases and J gave up 4 bases, with 2 bases separating them. The CDR3 sequence is 11 residues long. Looked up from germline, CDR1 is ENHRY and CDR2 is SYGVKD. CDR3 protein: CAISDPDTQYF. Written as DNA, the CDR3 is TGTGCCATCAGTGATCCAGATACGCAGTATTTT.

This clonotype was counted at least ten times. J is TRBJ2-6 and V is TRBV12-3 or TRBV12-4; 8 bases are shared with TRBD1. The CDR3 spans 13 residues. Trimming took 3 bases from V and 12 from J; bases not matched to a gene: 4. CDR3 DNA sequence: TGTGCCAGCAGTTTCGGACAGGGAAGCGTCCTGACTTTC. Its translation is CASSFGQGSVLTF.